The T cell receptor (beta chain) under discussion was sequenced for a study of OX40 agonist ivuxolimab in advanced cancers. The CDR3 sequence is 15 residues long. Trimming removed 4 bases from V and 4 bases from J, with 17 bases in between. Per the germline V gene, CDR1 is SGHDT and CDR2 is YYEEEE. This clone was seen a few times. TCRdb keeps only in-frame clones here, not all; method: immunoSEQ multiplex PCR. Of about 84,000 clones listed, approximately 80% are singletons. The starting material was CD4+ or CD8+ T cells sorted from blood, obtained in a trial of the OX40 agonist ivuxolimab. The V call is TRBV5-6, the J call TRBJ1-1; D is unresolved. This receptor was obtained from an adult with an advanced solid tumor such as melanoma, head and neck, liver or kidney cancer. The CDR3 nucleotides read TGTGCCAGCAGCCTCGTTGGCCGAATGAGCACTGAAGCTTTCTTT. Translation gives CASSLVGRMSTEAFF.